Sequencing of this T cell receptor (beta chain) was carried out in a study of CD8+CD57+ T cells in acquired aplastic anemia. Looking at the study overall: Across the sorted CD4+ and CD8+ cells, DNA amounts averaged roughly 3 ug.

The use of genomic DNA as template underpinned the TCR beta VDJ and CDR3 profiling. TCRdb ran MiXCR on the reads and lists one entry per CDR3 protein. The data hold 150,000 to 200,000 distinct CDR3 sequences, with about half observed a single time. Patients chosen for sequencing had CD8+CD57+ cells that had expanded, as shown by flow cytometry. Every patient presented with severe acquired aplastic anemia. There was no therapy given to any patient before the blood sampling took place. The junction had 5 bases not matched to a gene; V was cut back by 2 bases and J by 3 bases. CDR1 and CDR2 from the germline V gene are MDHEN and SYDVKM. The CDR3 consists of 16 residues.

The sequence was obtained from a human donor with aplastic anemia. This sequence joins TRBV28 and TRBJ1-4, with TRBD1 matching 8 bases. Sequenced material: sorted CD4+, CD8+, or CD8+CD57+ T cells (not recorded which) from PBMCs. This chain's CDR3 is CASSLKDRVSNEKLFF. CDR3 nucleotides: TGTGCCAGCAGTTTAAAGGACAGGGTGTCTAATGAAAAACTGTTTTTT.